The sequence of this T cell receptor (beta chain) was determined in a study of CD8 T cells in ankylosing spondylitis. Whole-study results and caveats: One TCR beta motif, made up of eight or nine highly homologous variants, appeared characteristic of ankylosing spondylitis blood.

Quantitative 5'-RACE was performed with molecular barcodes, and it yielded the TCR beta libraries. Each CDR3 protein gets one entry after TCRdb re-called the 5' RACE reads with MiXCR. The sample holds about 540,000 distinct CDR3 sequences, roughly an eighth seen once. This clonotype has a handful of counts. The target antigen is unknown. Sequenced sample: blood, either unsorted or a sorted T cell fraction (not recorded which). This sequence was found in a male donor with ankylosing spondylitis.

This chain's CDR3 is CASSRALGDYNEQFF. The CDR3 bases are TGTGCCAGCAGCCGAGCTTTGGGGGACTACAATGAGCAGTTCTTC. The chain employs TRBV27 and TRBJ2-1; D may be TRBD1 or TRBD2 (5 bases each). The CDR3 runs to 15 residues. Looked up from germline, CDR1 is MNHEY and CDR2 is SMNVEV (reference sequence). The germline V and J ends were trimmed by 6 bases and 3 bases, with 15 bases remaining between them.